The sequence of this TCR beta chain was determined in a study of blood T cell repertoires in COVID-19. At the level of the study: The analysed material was cDNA or gDNA that came from T cells, B-cell-depleted T cells, or PBMCs.

Germline V gives CDR1 SQVTM, CDR2 ANQGSEA. The CDR3 loop spans 16 amino acids. The junction had 11 bases not matched to a gene; V was cut back by 0 bases and J by 8 bases. The table came from immunoSEQ multiplex PCR; TCRdb's copy has only in-frame clones and leaves some out. The sample includes 150,000 to 200,000 clones, roughly four fifths seen only once; the top ten take 9.5% to 11%. The material sequenced was peripheral blood. This sequence joins TRBV29-1 and TRBJ2-1, with 9 bases fitting TRBD2. The TCR sequence derives from a man in his 60s with active or convalescent COVID-19. CDR3 nucleotides: TGCAGCGTTGAAGATTGGGCTAGCGGGGTTGTGGATGAGCAGTTCTTC. It is translated as CSVEDWASGVVDEQFF.